The clone carrying this T cell receptor beta chain has just one count. The record originates from a study of blood T cell repertoires in COVID-19. Those who participated ranged in age from roughly 18 to 89 years and resided in about two dozen US areas. Exposed enrollees encountered a COVID-19 case at some point within 2 weeks before study entry. In the authors' methods: Counts of nucleated cells, estimated from reference gene primer amplification, were obtained. Clones were sequenced by immunoSEQ multiplex PCR, and TCRdb holds only the in-frame ones, with some missing. That table gives V, J and clone size, and the DNA gave D and trimming. The data hold about 320,000 clones, with 85% observed a single time. Trimming removed 4 bases at V and 0 bases at J, with 6 bases between. There are 14 residues in the CDR3. Germline CDR1 is LNHDA and CDR2 is SQIVND (reference sequence).

What was sequenced was PBMCs or T cells enriched from blood (not recorded which). The rearrangement uses TRBV19 and TRBJ1-4; D gene ambiguous. The clonotype originates from a woman under 40 who had been exposed to COVID-19. CDR3 in amino acids: CASSTFATNEKLFF. The CDR3 region has the DNA TGTGCCAGTAGTACCTTTGCAACTAATGAAAAACTGTTTTTT.